This T cell receptor beta chain was sequenced for a study of T cell responses to AZD1222 COVID-19 vaccine. Sequenced by immunoSEQ multiplex PCR; TCRdb stores in-frame clones only, minus some. The data hold 80,000 or so clones, with about 85% observed a single time. Study-level results: AZD1222 recipients seropositive at baseline numbered only six or seven. Spike-specific TCRs gained breadth and depth after people received two AZD1222 doses. Samples come after the peak T cell response, not at day 14. Dominant at 160-218 and 743-854, vaccine-associated CD4 TCRs also spanned spike.

This clone was seen only a few times. Its antigen remains unidentified. V lost 1 base and J 3 bases, leaving 8 bases between the germline ends. Germline V gives CDR1 SGHDT, CDR2 YYEEEE. This CDR3 comprises 14 residues. The J gene is TRBJ2-1, the V gene TRBV5-6; TRBD2 might be the D (6 bases). The receptor comes from an adult in good health. The sequenced sample was peripheral blood, obtained on day 0 of AZD1222 vaccination. This CDR3 reads CASSLRRDYNEQFF. The CDR3 DNA reads as TGTGCCAGCAGCTTGAGGCGGGACTACAATGAGCAGTTCTTC.